This TCR beta chain was sequenced for a study of CXCR3-negative and CXCR3-positive naive CD8 T cells. The germline V gene encodes CDR1 SEHNR and CDR2 FQNEAQ (reference sequence). There are 15 residues in the CDR3. UMI-labeled TRB cDNA libraries were prepared by 5' RACE. TCRdb processed the 5' RACE reads again and assigns one entry to each CDR3 protein, with no DNA. This sample's table has tens of thousands of distinct CDR3 sequences. This clonotype originated in a human donor in good health. Some clones in this sample may be carry-over from other donors' samples. Sequencing was carried out using memory CD8+ T cells from blood. J is TRBJ1-1 and V is TRBV7-9; the D gene TCRdb calls, TRBD1, cannot be checked with no DNA. The CDR3 loop is CASSGGQNMNTEAFF.